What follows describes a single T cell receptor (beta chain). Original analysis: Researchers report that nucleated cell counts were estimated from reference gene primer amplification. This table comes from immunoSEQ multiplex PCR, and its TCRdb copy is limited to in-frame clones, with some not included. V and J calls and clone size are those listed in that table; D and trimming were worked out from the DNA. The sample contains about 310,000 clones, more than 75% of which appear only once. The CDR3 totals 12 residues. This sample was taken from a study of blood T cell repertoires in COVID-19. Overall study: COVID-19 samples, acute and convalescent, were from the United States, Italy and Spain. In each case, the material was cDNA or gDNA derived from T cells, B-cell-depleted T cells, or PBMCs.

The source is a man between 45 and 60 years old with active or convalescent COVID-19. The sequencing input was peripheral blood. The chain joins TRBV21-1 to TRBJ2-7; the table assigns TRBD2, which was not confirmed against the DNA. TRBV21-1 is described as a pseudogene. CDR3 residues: CASSNLAREQYF. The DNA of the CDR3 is TGTGCCAGCAGCAACCTAGCGAGGGAGCAGTACTTC.